The 18 T cell receptor beta chains reported below all come from one sample, sequenced in a study of blood T cell repertoires in COVID-19. Assay: immunoSEQ multiplex PCR; the TCRdb copy retains only in-frame clones and omits some. The sample has 65,000 to 90,000 clones, approximately 86% seen once. The source material was peripheral blood. These receptor sequences come from a woman over 75 in a cohort sampled during active or convalescent COVID-19.

CDR3 sequence reads: CASSLGSLAGDNEQFF. As DNA, the CDR3 is TGCGCCAGCAGCTTGGGGTCACTAGCGGGAGACAATGAGCAGTTCTTC. This chain uses TRBV5-1 with TRBJ2-1; 11 bases are a match to TRBD2. Germline V gene lookup returns CDR1 SGHRS and CDR2 YFSETQ. V lost 0 bases and J lost 5; bases outside the gene matches: 4. The CDR3 consists of 16 residues.

The count of this clone is one. V is TRBV6-5 and J is TRBJ2-7; D might be TRBD1 (6 bases). Germline V CDR1 and CDR2: MNHEY, SVGAGI. The CDR3 is 13 amino acids. Trimming removed 4 bases at V and 3 bases at J, with 10 bases between. Written as DNA, the CDR3 is TGTGCCAGCAGTTCCGGGACACACTACGAGCAGTACGTC. Protein sequence: CASSSGTHYEQYV.

The chain couples TRBV7-9 to TRBJ1-1, with 7 bases lining up with TRBD1. CDR1 and CDR2 (germline): SEHNR, FQNEAQ (reference sequence). Germline trimming cut 5 bases from V and 0 bases from J; bases unmatched to any gene: 9. The CDR3 has 16 amino acids. The DNA for the CDR3 is TGTGCCAGCAGCCCCCGGGACAGAATCATGAACACTGAAGCTTTCTTT. Translating it yields CASSPRDRIMNTEAFF.

Only one count was recorded for this clone. The V gene is TRBV5-1, the J gene TRBJ2-2, with 12 bases aligning to TRBD2. The germline gives CDR1 SGHRS, CDR2 YFSETQ. This CDR3 is 16 amino acids long. J was trimmed by 4 bases and V by 5 bases; bases with no gene match: 6. The CDR3 sequence: CASSQRLAGATGELFF. The DNA of the CDR3 is TGCGCCAGCAGTCAAAGACTAGCGGGAGCCACCGGGGAGCTGTTTTTT.

This clone showed up just a few times. The rearrangement links TRBV4-1 to TRBJ1-4; TRBD1 matches at 9 bases. Unmatched junction bases numbered 8, after V lost 4 bases and J lost 5 bases. The germline V gene encodes CDR1 MGHRA and CDR2 YSYEKL. CDR3 size: 16 residues. As DNA, the CDR3 is TGCGCCAGCAGCCGGGGGACAGGGCCTCTCAATGAAAAACTGTTTTTT. Encoded protein: CASSRGTGPLNEKLFF.

This rearrangement joins TRBV5-1 to TRBJ2-1; possible D gene TRBD2, 6 bases. The CDR3 loop spans 15 amino acids. V gave up 1 base and J gave up 7 bases, with 15 bases separating them. Germline-derived CDR1 and CDR2 are SGHRS and YFSETQ. CDR3 in DNA: TGCGCCAGCAGCTTGACGGGAGATGCAGTTAATGAGCAGTTCTTC. The encoded protein is CASSLTGDAVNEQFF.

V gene TRBV24-1 combines with J gene TRBJ1-2; tentatively, D is TRBD1 (6 bases). Trimming pared 1 base from V and 5 bases from J, leaving 10 bases between. The CDR3 runs 14 residues. Per germline, CDR1 KGHDR and CDR2 SFDVKD. The CDR3 is CATSDFGQTYGYTF. Here the CDR3 DNA reads TGTGCCACCAGTGATTTTGGACAGACTTATGGCTACACCTTC.

The chain employs TRBV24-1 and TRBJ1-4; 8 nucleotides match TRBD1. V was pared by 4 bases and J by 6 bases, with 6 bases of the junction left unmatched. The CDR3 sequence is 15 residues long. Germline CDR1 reads KGHDR; CDR2 reads SFDVKD. The CDR3: CATSDGQGGHEKLFF. The CDR3 DNA reads TGTGCCACCAGTGACGGACAGGGAGGGCATGAAAAACTGTTTTTT.

The V and J genes are TRBV7-9 and TRBJ1-2; the D gene is possibly TRBD1 (6 bases). CDR3 length equals 15 residues. Per the germline V gene, CDR1 is SEHNR and CDR2 is FQNEAQ (reference sequence). V lost 1 base and J lost 8, with 17 bases in between. The CDR3 protein is CASSLGPGGAGGYTF. CDR3 nucleotide sequence: TGTGCCAGCAGCTTAGGCCCTGGGGGGGCAGGAGGCTACACCTTC.

The count of this clone is one. The chain uses TRBV19 and TRBJ2-1; 12 bases agree with TRBD2. This CDR3 spans 16 amino acids. Germline-derived CDR1 and CDR2 are LNHDA and SQIVND (reference sequence). Unmatched junction bases numbered 10, after V lost 6 bases and J lost 7 bases. Written as DNA, the CDR3 is TGTGCCAGTAGGGGACTAGCGGGCCTTAGGAGAAATGAGCAGTTCTTC. This sequence encodes CASRGLAGLRRNEQFF. The variable domain in full, completed from reference TRBV19 and TRBJ2-1, reads DGGITQSPKYLFRKEGQNVTLSCEQNLNHDAMYWYRQDPGQGLRLIYYSQIVNDFQKGDIAEGYSVSREKKESFPLTVTSAQKNPTAFYLCASRGLAGLRRNEQFFGPGTRLTVL.

CDR3 protein: CASSFIPQAGEQYV. CDR3 nucleotide sequence: TGTGCCAGCAGCTTCATCCCCCAAGCCGGCGAGCAGTACGTC. The J gene is TRBJ2-7, the V gene TRBV7-9; D is ambiguous. The germline V gene encodes CDR1 SEHNR and CDR2 FQNEAQ (reference sequence). Trimming shortened V by 3 bases and J by 6 bases, and 15 bases separated the two germline ends. The CDR3 is 14 residues long.

The chain couples TRBV5-1 to TRBJ2-5; no reliable D call. This CDR3 has 14 amino acids. CDR1 is SGHRS, CDR2 YFSETQ, per germline. Trimming took 0 bases from V and 5 from J, leaving 11 bases between them. DNA of the CDR3: TGCGCCAGCAGCTTGGTGGGCAGCTCCGAGACCCAGTACTTC. Protein sequence: CASSLVGSSETQYF.

This clone was detected ten times or more. The rearrangement joins TRBV27 to TRBJ1-2; the match to TRBD1 covers 11 bases. The CDR3 is 18 amino acids. Per germline, CDR1 MNHEY and CDR2 SMNVEV (reference sequence). V lost 3 bases to trimming and J lost 4 bases; unmatched junction nucleotides: 13. The CDR3 loop is CASSFRLSGTGGFYGYTF. CDR3 nucleotide sequence: TGTGCCAGCAGTTTCAGGTTGTCCGGGACAGGGGGGTTCTATGGCTACACCTTC.

The chain carries TRBV9 and TRBJ2-1; no firm D call. Germline loops: CDR1 SGDLS, CDR2 YYNGEE. V was clipped by 0 bases and J by 8 bases, with 15 bases between them. This CDR3 is built from 15 residues. The CDR3 loop reads CASSVVDRTPYEQFF. In DNA form, the CDR3 reads TGTGCCAGCAGCGTAGTCGATAGAACTCCTTATGAGCAGTTCTTC.

This clone was seen just once. The chain is built from TRBV11-1 and TRBJ2-2; D unclear. The CDR3 runs to 15 residues. The germline V and J ends were trimmed by 5 bases and 1 base, with 11 bases remaining between them. Per germline, CDR1 SGHAT and CDR2 FQDESV (reference sequence). CDR3 DNA: TGTGCCAGCAGCCCCCGCGTACTGAACACCGGGGAGCTGTTTTTT. Amino acids: CASSPRVLNTGELFF.

This clone was found once. V gene TRBV18 combines with J gene TRBJ2-7, with a weak D call TRBD2 (5 bases). Trimming took off 3 bases at V and 7 bases at J, with 13 bases between the two ends. CDR1 is KGHSH, CDR2 LQKENI, per germline. The CDR3 covers 13 residues. CDR3 nucleotides: TGTGCCAGCTCACCCACGGGGAATGAGGAGCAGTACGTC. Residues: CASSPTGNEEQYV.

V gene TRBV30 combines with J gene TRBJ2-3, with D maybe TRBD1 (6 bases). The CDR3 totals 14 residues. Germline CDR1 reads GTSNPN; CDR2 reads SVGIG (reference sequence). Trimming cost V 0 bases and J 4 bases, with 11 bases left between them. CDR3 in amino acids: CAWSVRGTSDTQYF. The CDR3 DNA is TGTGCCTGGAGTGTAAGGGGGACCTCAGATACGCAGTATTTT.

This sequence joins TRBV28 and TRBJ2-2, with 8 positions matching TRBD2. This CDR3 is built from 15 residues. CDR1 is MDHEN and CDR2 is SYDVKM in the germline V gene. V lost 11 bases, J lost 4 bases, and 12 bases stayed unmatched. The CDR3 DNA sequence: TGTGCCCGCCGGGGGGGGGAGTTGGTCACCGGGGAGCTGTTTTTT. This codes for CARRGGELVTGELFF.